One and the same sample provided the 14 T cell receptor beta chains below, sequenced in a study of T cell repertoires in cytomegalovirus infection. Using its own MiXCR run on the reads, TCRdb lists one record per CDR3 protein. This table holds some 700,000 distinct CDR3 sequences, about 30% found once. These receptors' targets are unknown. This specimen was cultured PBMCs, taken from culture after CMV antigen stimulation. The receptors were sampled from a human donor in good health (CMV status not recorded). Some clones in this sample may be carry-over from other donors' samples.

This clonotype occurred many times. The J gene is TRBJ2-1, the V gene TRBV7-2; D gene unclear. V was clipped by 1 base and J by 5 bases, with 9 bases between them. Germline CDR1 is SGHTA and CDR2 is FQGNSA. The CDR3 runs 14 residues. CDR3 sequence reads: CASSLVLNNNEQFF. Here the CDR3 DNA reads TGTGCCAGCAGCTTAGTACTAAACAACAATGAGCAGTTCTTC.

This clonotype was found a few times. The chain recombines TRBV7-8 with TRBJ2-7; the D is unclear. V was shortened by 5 bases and J by 2 bases, with 10 bases between the two germline ends. Germline V gene data show CDR1 as SGHVS and CDR2 as FQNEAQ. The CDR3 length is 13 residues. The CDR3 sequence is CASSKVGTYEQYF. CDR3 nucleotides: TGTGCCAGCAGCAAAGTAGGAACCTACGAGCAGTACTTC.

This chain connects TRBV27 to TRBJ2-2; D remains ambiguous. The germline V and J ends were trimmed by 6 bases and 7 bases, with 9 bases remaining between them. The CDR3 is 12 amino acids. The V gene's germline CDR1 is MNHEY and CDR2 SMNVEV (reference sequence). As DNA, the CDR3 is TGTGCCAGCAGGCTCGTTGGCGGGGAGCTGTTTTTT. It specifies CASRLVGGELFF.

This clonotype was counted a few times. J is TRBJ1-5 and V is TRBV4-2; possible D gene TRBD1, 6 bases. CDR3 length equals 20 residues. V lost 4 bases and J 2 bases, leaving 27 bases between the germline ends. In germline, CDR1 is LGHNA, CDR2 YNFKEQ. CDR3 in DNA: TGTGCCAGCAGCCGAGCAGAAGCCGGGACACACGACCCAGGCAATCAGCCCCAGCATTTT. It specifies CASSRAEAGTHDPGNQPQHF.

V usage is TRBV2 and J usage is TRBJ2-5; D is ambiguous. The V end lost 7 bases, the J end lost 1 base, and 10 bases lay between the germline ends. Germline CDR1 SNHLY, CDR2 FYNNEI. The CDR3 covers 13 residues. The CDR3 spells CASKADAQETQYF. For the CDR3, the DNA is TGTGCCAGCAAGGCGGATGCCCAAGAGACCCAGTACTTC.

This clonotype was picked up many times. The rearrangement joins TRBV7-2 to TRBJ2-4, with 7 bases fitting TRBD2. The CDR3 sequence is 15 residues long. Germline V lookup: CDR1 SGHTA, CDR2 FQGNSA. The V and J ends lost 5 bases and 4 bases, in that order; junction bases with no gene match: 8. The CDR3 here is CASSPGGRRKNIQYF. CDR3 in DNA: TGTGCCAGCAGCCCGGGGGGTCGGCGAAAAAACATTCAGTACTTC.

V gene TRBV2 combines with J gene TRBJ2-4; 8 bases agree with TRBD1. The CDR3 is 15 residues long. V was pared by 10 bases and J by 0 bases, with 8 bases of the junction left unmatched. The germline V gene encodes CDR1 SNHLY and CDR2 FYNNEI. CDR3 in amino acids: CATTQGAVAKNIQYF. The CDR3 bases are TGTGCCACCACTCAGGGGGCCGTAGCCAAAAACATTCAGTACTTC.

The genes are TRBV14 and TRBJ1-5; 7 bases agree with TRBD1. The CDR3 contains 13 residues. Germline V CDR1 and CDR2: SGHDN, FVKESK. Trimming removed 5 bases from V and 4 bases from J; junction bases left unmatched: 2. CDR3 amino acids: CASSADRNQPQHF. In nucleotides, the CDR3 is TGTGCCAGCAGCGCGGACAGGAATCAGCCCCAGCATTTT.

The chain uses TRBV19 and TRBJ2-1; TRBD2 matches 15 bases. J was trimmed by 3 bases and V by 3 bases; bases with no gene match: 6. This CDR3 spans 18 amino acids. Germline assignment: CDR1 LNHDA and CDR2 SQIVND (reference sequence). The CDR3 DNA reads as TGTGCCAGTAGTATGTGGACTAGCGGGAGGGCCGGCTACAATGAGCAGTTCTTC. Amino acid sequence: CASSMWTSGRAGYNEQFF.

This clonotype was seen more than once but under ten times. V usage is TRBV7-8 and J usage is TRBJ2-1; D is ambiguous. Trimming took 5 bases from V and 0 from J, leaving 17 bases between them. The CDR3 is made up of 17 amino acids. Germline V gene data show CDR1 as SGHVS and CDR2 as FQNEAQ. The CDR3 reads CASSQTVPFSSYNEQFF. The CDR3, as DNA: TGTGCCAGCAGCCAAACCGTTCCCTTCAGCTCCTACAATGAGCAGTTCTTC.

The genes are TRBV7-8 and TRBJ2-7; D is possibly TRBD2 (5 bases). V was shortened by 0 bases and J by 1 base, with 19 bases between the two germline ends. Germline V CDR1 and CDR2: SGHVS, FQNEAQ. CDR3 length equals 18 residues. CDR3 in amino acids: CASSLARVGSGASYEQYF. The DNA for the CDR3 is TGTGCCAGCAGCTTAGCGAGAGTAGGCAGCGGAGCTTCCTACGAGCAGTACTTC.

This clonotype appeared a few times. The chain combines TRBV7-8 with TRBJ2-7; D remains unclear. This CDR3 is built from 12 residues. Germline CDR1 reads SGHVS; CDR2 reads FQNEAQ. V dropped 4 bases and J dropped 6 bases, with 10 bases sitting between them. CDR3 in amino acids: CASSSTFREQYF. In DNA, the CDR3 is TGTGCCAGCAGCTCCACTTTCCGCGAGCAGTACTTC.

The CDR3 DNA reads TGTGCCAGCAGCCGACGTCTTAGCGGGAGCTCCTACAATGAGCAGTTCTTC. Translated, it gives CASSRRLSGSSYNEQFF. The J gene is TRBJ2-1, the V gene TRBV7-2, with 9 positions matching TRBD2. Trimming removed 5 bases from V and 0 bases from J; junction bases left unmatched: 8. The length of the CDR3 is 17 residues. CDR1 SGHTA and CDR2 FQGNSA come from the germline V gene.

As for this clonotype: The junction shows a germline mismatch at one end, possibly a read error. The chain employs TRBV19 and TRBJ2-1; no clear D. The CDR3 runs 9 residues. The germline CDR1 and CDR2 sequences are LNHDA and SQIVND (reference sequence). The CDR3 DNA sequence: TGTGCCAGTAACCCCTTTAGTGGCTTC. It codes for CASNPFSGF.